A selection of T cell receptor beta chains follows, all from one sample in a study of regulatory T cells in long-lasting Graves disease. MiXCR was run by TCRdb on the multiplex PCR reads, yielding one entry per CDR3 protein. Of over 400,000 distinct CDR3 sequences detected, around 15% appear once; the ten largest clones hold around a sixth. These sequences were also reported in another study, on T cells in Graves' hyperthyroidism and ophthalmopathy.

Specimen: peripheral blood mononuclear cells (PBMCs), collected at new diagnosis, from a patient treated with antithyroid drugs. These receptors originate from a woman in her 50s with Graves disease. CDR3s include the opening cysteine and the closing phenylalanine or tryptophan.

V: TRBV28; J: TRBJ2-1; CDR3: CASSLYRAGANSYNEQFF
V: TRBV5-1; J: TRBJ2-1; CDR3: CASSLSGGRTYNEQFF
V: TRBV27; J: TRBJ2-3; CDR3: CASRLAGVDTQYF
V: TRBV29-1; J: TRBJ2-1; CDR3: CSGRRGTYNEQFF
V: TRBV3-1; J: TRBJ2-5; CDR3: CASSGTDRETQYF
V: TRBV5-1; J: TRBJ2-3; CDR3: CASSPGTSGRDTDTQYF
V: TRBV30; J: TRBJ1-4; CDR3: CAWSVQGLGAMKRKLFF
V: TRBV7-2; J: TRBJ2-6; CDR3: CASSFRWGAHPDSGANVLTF
V: TRBV5-1; J: TRBJ1-3; CDR3: CASSLQQGEGNTIYF
V: TRBV20-1; J: TRBJ2-3; CDR3: CSARGDRDLTDTQYF
V: TRBV30; J: TRBJ1-2; CDR3: CAWNDPGGINYGYTF
V: TRBV11-2; J: TRBJ1-1; CDR3: CASSPQPDTEAFF
V: TRBV24-1; J: TRBJ2-1; CDR3: CATSTELGWEQFF
V: TRBV2; J: TRBJ2-7; CDR3: CASSESGYSYEQYF
V: TRBV5-4; J: TRBJ2-1; CDR3: CASSPQGTHNEQFF